Each of the 29 T cell receptor beta chains below was sequenced from the same sample in a study of cytomegalovirus exposure and HLA in healthy donors. PCR involved 60 Vbeta and 13 Jbeta primers. The data were produced by immunoSEQ multiplex PCR, yet TCRdb's version contains in-frame clones alone and is incomplete. The data hold 95,000 to 150,000 clones, with under 90% observed a single time. The sequenced sample consisted of PBMCs. The receptors were sampled from a female donor in good health and CMV-seropositive.

In DNA form, the CDR3 reads TGTGCCAGCAGCGTCCGGGACAGGGTTAATGGCTACACCTTC. This codes for CASSVRDRVNGYTF. The rearrangement uses TRBV6-5 and TRBJ1-2, with 9 bases identical to TRBD1. CDR1 and CDR2 (germline): MNHEY, SVGAGI. The junction had 8 bases not matched to a gene; V was cut back by 6 bases and J by 6 bases. The CDR3 is 14 residues long.

This clone was detected only once. The genes are TRBV7-2 and TRBJ1-5; 9 bases are shared with TRBD1. CDR3 length: 15 amino acids. The ends lost 3 bases at V and 5 bases at J; junction bases unmatched: 5. The germline CDR1 and CDR2 sequences are SGHTA and FQGNSA. The CDR3 here is CASSFWTGADQPQHF. The CDR3 DNA reads as TGTGCCAGCAGCTTTTGGACAGGGGCTGATCAGCCCCAGCATTTT.

V gene TRBV28 combines with J gene TRBJ2-2; 7 bases are shared with TRBD1. The CDR3 has 12 amino acids. V shed 6 bases and J 10 bases; nucleotides not matched to a gene: 5. CDR1 is MDHEN and CDR2 is SYDVKM in the germline V gene. CDR3 DNA sequence: TGTGCCAGCAGCCAGGGACAGCCGGAGCTGTTTTTT. Translating gives CASSQGQPELFF.

This chain links TRBV27 with TRBJ2-7; 9 nucleotides match TRBD2. V dropped 2 bases and J dropped 1; count of bases not matched to a gene: 15. This CDR3 spans 19 amino acids. CDR1 is MNHEY, CDR2 SMNVEV, per germline (reference sequence). In nucleotides, the CDR3 is TGTGCCAGCAGTTTAAGGCCCCCGGCTAGCGGGGTGGTATCCTACGAGCAGTACTTC. Encoded protein: CASSLRPPASGVVSYEQYF.

The V call is TRBV18, the J call TRBJ1-4; no definite D call. The CDR3 runs to 14 residues. Looked up from germline, CDR1 is KGHSH and CDR2 is LQKENI. Trimming removed 5 bases at V and 5 bases at J, with 12 bases between. The CDR3 loop is CASSESLANEKLFF. DNA of the CDR3: TGTGCCAGCTCAGAATCTTTAGCGAATGAAAAACTGTTTTTT. Full variable domain (outside the CDR3, taken from reference TRBV18 and TRBJ1-4): NAGVMQNPRHLVRRRGQEARLRCSPMKGHSHVYWYRQLPEEGLKFMVYLQKENIIDESGMPKERFSAEFPKEGPSILRIQQVVRGDSAAYFCASSESLANEKLFFGSGTQLSVL.

CDR3 protein: CAWSVLGGKYNSPLHF. In DNA form, the CDR3 reads TGTGCCTGGAGTGTACTGGGGGGGAAGTATAATTCACCCCTCCACTTT. The chain carries TRBV30 and TRBJ1-6; D is possibly TRBD1 (5 bases). CDR3 length: 16 amino acids. Trimming stripped 0 bases from V and 4 bases from J, with 13 bases between. Per the germline V gene, CDR1 is GTSNPN and CDR2 is SVGIG (reference sequence).

The V call is TRBV5-6, the J call TRBJ2-7; TRBD1 is a possible D gene (5 bases). Trimming shortened V by 0 bases and J by 5 bases, and 18 bases separated the two germline ends. Germline V gene lookup returns CDR1 SGHDT and CDR2 YYEEEE. The CDR3 spans 16 residues. As DNA, the CDR3 is TGTGCCAGCAGCTTGGATCCAGGGATGGTAGTACACGAGCAGTACTTC. Translated, it gives CASSLDPGMVVHEQYF.

This clone appeared a few times. The chain carries TRBV25-1 and TRBJ1-4, with a tentative D call TRBD1 (6 bases). There are 15 residues in the CDR3. V lost 4 bases and J lost 1, with 10 bases in between. Germline assignment: CDR1 MGHDK and CDR2 SYGVNS. CDR3 loop: CASSVTGRTNEKLFF. CDR3 sequence (DNA): TGTGCCAGCAGTGTAACAGGGAGAACTAATGAAAAACTGTTTTTT.

V gene TRBV6-1 combines with J gene TRBJ2-7; maybe TRBD1 (6 bases). V was clipped by 5 bases and J by 1 base, with 12 bases between them. This CDR3 contains 14 residues. From germline, CDR1 is MNHNS and CDR2 SASEGT. The CDR3 bases are TGTGCCAGCAGTCCCCGACAGGCGTCCTACGAGCAGTACTTC. Translation: CASSPRQASYEQYF.

This sequence joins TRBV4-2 and TRBJ2-7; a weak D match, TRBD2 (6 bases). The CDR3 has 18 residues. V was cut by 0 bases and J by 2 bases, with 20 bases left in between. Germline V CDR1 and CDR2: LGHNA, YNFKEQ. CDR3 DNA: TGTGCCAGCAGCCAAGAGTCAGCGCGGGGTAGTCACGCCTACGAGCAGTACTTC. Encoded protein: CASSQESARGSHAYEQYF.

The chain joins TRBV5-1 to TRBJ2-2; D is undetermined. Per the germline V gene, CDR1 is SGHRS and CDR2 is YFSETQ. The germline V and J ends were trimmed by 0 bases and 0 bases, with 6 bases remaining between them. The CDR3 has 15 residues. CDR3: CASSLAEANTGELFF. In DNA form, the CDR3 reads TGCGCCAGCAGCTTGGCAGAAGCGAACACCGGGGAGCTGTTTTTT.

This clone showed up just once. The chain employs TRBV6-4 and TRBJ1-1; a possible D gene is TRBD1 (6 bases). Germline assignment: CDR1 MRHNA and CDR2 SNTAGT. The CDR3 has 15 amino acids. Trimming stripped 7 bases from V and 0 bases from J, with 15 bases between. The CDR3 DNA sequence: TGTGCCAGCAAGGACAGTCCAACCATGAACACTGAAGCTTTCTTT. Translated, it gives CASKDSPTMNTEAFF.

In this sample, this clone turned up once. This chain links TRBV30 with TRBJ1-3; TRBD1 matches at 7 bases. Per germline, CDR1 GTSNPN and CDR2 SVGIG (reference sequence). Trimming cost V 8 bases and J 3 bases; bases outside gene matches: 4. The CDR3 runs to 12 residues. CDR3 region: CARGTDGNTIYF. The CDR3 DNA reads TGTGCCAGGGGGACAGATGGAAACACCATATATTTT.

V usage is TRBV6-6 and J usage is TRBJ2-3, with 8 positions matching TRBD2. Germline V CDR1 and CDR2: MNHNY, SVGAGI (reference sequence). The CDR3 runs 16 residues. V dropped 0 bases and J dropped 8; count of bases not matched to a gene: 10. Here the CDR3 DNA reads TGTGCCAGCAGTTACTCGACAGCGGGGGACGGGAGTACGCAGTATTTT. This translates into CASSYSTAGDGSTQYF.

The rearrangement links TRBV18 to TRBJ2-4, with 10 positions matching TRBD1. Germline assignment: CDR1 KGHSH and CDR2 LQKENI. The CDR3 spans 13 residues. Trimming took 5 bases from V and 8 from J; bases not matched to a gene: 3. The CDR3 reads CASSFGQGDIQYF. In nucleotides, the CDR3 is TGTGCCAGCTCATTCGGACAGGGGGACATTCAGTACTTC.

This clone has just one count. The chain couples TRBV2 to TRBJ2-7, with D perhaps matching TRBD1 (5 bases). V was pared by 7 bases and J by 3 bases, with 7 bases between. CDR3 length: 11 amino acids. Germline V lookup: CDR1 SNHLY, CDR2 FYNNEI. CDR3 protein: CASKQVYEQYF. The DNA of the CDR3 is TGTGCCAGCAAACAGGTCTACGAGCAGTACTTC. Using reference TRBV2 and TRBJ2-7 for the parts outside the CDR3, the full variable domain is EPEVTQTPSHQVTQMGQEVILRCVPISNHLYFYWYRQILGQKVEFLVSFYNNEISEKSEIFDDQFSVERPDGSNFTLKIRSTKLEDSAMYFCASKQVYEQYFGPGTRLTVT.

The chain has TRBV4-2 and TRBJ2-3; tentative D call: TRBD2 (6 bases). From germline, CDR1 is LGHNA and CDR2 YNFKEQ. The V gene lost 3 bases and the J gene lost 4 bases, with 14 bases spanning the gap. CDR3 length equals 15 residues. The CDR3, as DNA: TGTGCCAGCAGCCATCGGCGGGGCTCCGCAGATACGCAGTATTTT. Protein sequence: CASSHRRGSADTQYF.

The chain uses TRBV5-1 and TRBJ2-2, with TRBD1 matching over 8 bases. V shed 7 bases and J 6 bases; nucleotides not matched to a gene: 5. This CDR3 comprises 13 residues. Germline CDR1 and CDR2: SGHRS and YFSETQ. Here the CDR3 reads CASGQGNAGELFF. CDR3 nucleotides: TGCGCCAGCGGACAGGGTAACGCCGGGGAGCTGTTTTTT.

The rearrangement joins TRBV2 to TRBJ2-3; D might be TRBD1 (5 bases). Deletions cut 6 bases from V and 3 bases from J, with 13 bases between. This CDR3 contains 14 residues. Germline lookup yields CDR1 SNHLY and CDR2 FYNNEI. CDR3 loop: CASSPQGRTDTQYF. In DNA form, the CDR3 reads TGTGCCAGCAGCCCCCAGGGTCGGACAGATACGCAGTATTTT.

This clone was observed once. The J gene is TRBJ2-2, the V gene TRBV5-1; D remains ambiguous. V was pared by 1 base and J by 3 bases, with 7 bases between. The CDR3 contains 14 residues. Germline CDR1 SGHRS, CDR2 YFSETQ. CDR3 residues: CASSLSTHTGELFF. CDR3 in DNA: TGCGCCAGCAGCTTGTCTACCCACACCGGGGAGCTGTTTTTT.

The V call is TRBV7-6, the J call TRBJ1-3; no clear D gene. The CDR3 loop spans 13 amino acids. Trimming removed 7 bases from V and 1 base from J, with 8 bases in between. CDR1 is SGHVS, CDR2 FNYEAQ, per germline. CDR3 residues: CASTLSSGNTIYF. The DNA for the CDR3 is TGTGCCAGCACTCTGTCTTCTGGAAACACCATATATTTT. Full variable domain (missing parts from reference TRBV7-6 and TRBJ1-3): GAGVSQSPRYKVTKRGQDVALRCDPISGHVSLYWYRQALGQGPEFLTYFNYEAQQDKSGLPNDRFSAERPEGSISTLTIQRTEQRDSAMYRCASTLSSGNTIYFGEGSWLTVV.

This chain connects TRBV20-1 to TRBJ2-3; D is ambiguous. V was clipped by 6 bases and J by 6 bases, with 10 bases between them. This CDR3 region has 11 residues. Germline CDR1 is DFQATT and CDR2 is SNEGSKA (reference sequence). The DNA of the CDR3 is TGCAGTGCCCTACGTCCGGATACGCAGTATTTT. It specifies CSALRPDTQYF.

This clone was counted between two and nine times. The V call is TRBV2, the J call TRBJ2-7; no firm D call. The CDR3 totals 11 residues. Germline assignment: CDR1 SNHLY and CDR2 FYNNEI. The V end lost 4 bases, the J end lost 6 bases, and 7 bases lay between the germline ends. CDR3 protein: CASSAGSEQYF. The CDR3 DNA sequence: TGTGCCAGCAGTGCCGGTAGCGAGCAGTACTTC.

The chain combines TRBV10-3 with TRBJ1-2, with unresolved D. In germline, CDR1 is ENHRY, CDR2 SYGVKD. Trimming took 2 bases from V and 2 from J, leaving 12 bases between them. The CDR3 sequence is 15 residues long. The CDR3 DNA follows: TGTGCCATCAGTGAGCCTGAATACTGGAACTATGGCTACACCTTC. This sequence encodes CAISEPEYWNYGYTF.

The chain uses TRBV30 and TRBJ1-4; the D gene is possibly TRBD1 (6 bases). The germline CDR1 and CDR2 sequences are GTSNPN and SVGIG (reference sequence). Between the trimmed V and J ends, which lost 8 bases and 3 bases, there was a span of 13 bases. This CDR3 is built from 13 residues. CDR3 DNA sequence: TGTGCCGCGAAATCAGGGGCTAATGAAAAACTGTTTTTT. It specifies CAAKSGANEKLFF.

CDR3 nucleotides: TGTGCCAGCAGCGTAGGAGGACTAGCGGGGGGGTTGAAGGAGACCCAGTACTTC. Translated: CASSVGGLAGGLKETQYF. V gene TRBV9 combines with J gene TRBJ2-5; 15 nucleotides align to TRBD2. The CDR3 spans 18 residues. The V gene end was trimmed by 0 bases and the J gene end by 5 bases; junction bases not matched to a gene: 8. Germline V gene sequence: CDR1 SGDLS, CDR2 YYNGEE.

The chain has TRBV29-1 and TRBJ1-2, with 7 positions matching TRBD1. Per germline, CDR1 SQVTM and CDR2 ANQGSEA. This CDR3 spans 12 amino acids. The trim removed 7 bases at V and 2 bases at J, leaving 4 bases unmatched. CDR3 amino acids: CSAVDRNYGYTF. In nucleotides, the CDR3 is TGCAGCGCCGTGGACAGGAACTATGGCTACACCTTC.

V and J are TRBV5-1 and TRBJ2-5, with 8 bases identical to TRBD2. Germline-derived CDR1 and CDR2 are SGHRS and YFSETQ. The V and J ends lost 7 bases and 5 bases, in that order; junction bases with no gene match: 13. The CDR3 length is 15 residues. CDR3 protein: CASSVEVAGMETQYF. The CDR3 DNA sequence: TGCGCCAGCTCCGTTGAAGTAGCGGGGATGGAGACCCAGTACTTC.

In this sample, this clone turned up a few times. The chain is built from TRBV19 and TRBJ2-1; D is perhaps TRBD1 (7 bases). V was trimmed by 9 bases and J by 4 bases, leaving 22 bases between them. Germline loops: CDR1 LNHDA, CDR2 SQIVND (reference sequence). The CDR3 consists of 16 residues. This CDR3 reads CASGSTGRKGYNEQFF. CDR3 bases: TGTGCCAGCGGATCGACAGGGAGGAAGGGGTACAATGAGCAGTTCTTC.